One and the same sample provided the 17 T cell receptor beta chains below, sequenced in a study of Tregs in tolerant kidney transplant recipients. Assay used: immunoSEQ multiplex PCR; TCRdb lists only in-frame clones, some missing. The sample is made up of roughly 50,000 clones, and the top ten hold 0.8% to 1% of it. The specimen comprised CD4+ T cells from blood, sampled before the transplant. Source of these receptors: a human donor who received a combined kidney and bone marrow transplant.

Turning to this clone: From the germline J gene comes the end of the CDR3, since the read stops 3 residues before it. J is TRBJ1-5 and V is TRBV7-2; D gene unclear. This CDR3 is built from 12 residues. Trimming removed 6 bases from V and 5 bases from J, with 8 bases in between. Germline V gene lookup returns CDR1 SGHTA and CDR2 FQGNSA. This CDR3 reads CASSLDYQPQHF. Partial CDR3 DNA: TGTGCCAGCAGTCTAGATTATCAGCCC. Drawing the rest from reference TRBV7-2 and TRBJ1-5, the complete variable domain is GAGVSQSPSNKVTEKGKDVELRCDPISGHTALYWYRQSLGQGLEFLIYFQGNSAPDKSGLPSDRFSAERTGGSVSTLTIQRTQQEDSAVYLCASSLDYQPQHFGDGTRLSIL.

A remark on this clone: The CDR3 end lies 3 residues beyond the end of the read and is filled in from the germline J gene. The chain recombines TRBV20-1 with TRBJ1-2, with D perhaps matching TRBD1 (6 bases). The CDR3 sequence is 13 residues long. Germline V gene lookup returns CDR1 DFQATT and CDR2 SNEGSKA (reference sequence). Trimming took off 6 bases at V and 4 bases at J, with 15 bases between the two ends. Incomplete CDR3 DNA: TGCAGTGCCCCAACGGACAGCCTCTATGGC. The encoded protein is CSAPTDSLYG. The full CDR3 sequence reads CSAPTDSLYGYTF.

In regard to this clone: The sequenced fragment ends 3 residues before the CDR3 boundary, so the rest is inferred from the germline J gene. The chain uses TRBV20-1 and TRBJ2-3; 7 bases match TRBD2. This CDR3 has 15 residues. After removal of 0 bases from V and 3 bases from J, the junction contained 6 bases not matched to a gene. Looked up from germline, CDR1 is DFQATT and CDR2 is SNEGSKA (reference sequence). The sequenced CDR3 bases are TGCAGTGCTAGAGATCGGGGGGAGATTACAGATACG. This translates into CSARDRGEITDT. The full CDR3 protein is CSARDRGEITDTQYF.

The sequenced CDR3 bases are TGCAGCGGCCTCCAGGGACAGGGAGTGGGCACAGATACG. Protein sequence: CSGLQGQGVGTDT. The full-length CDR3 reads as CSGLQGQGVGTDTQYF. The chain uses TRBV29-1 and TRBJ2-3; 9 bases agree with TRBD1. The read ends 3 residues early relative to the CDR3; the germline J gene fills the gap. The CDR3 totals 16 residues. Germline V gene data show CDR1 as SQVTM and CDR2 as ANQGSEA. The ends lost 7 bases at V and 1 base at J; junction bases unmatched: 12.

As to this clone: The CDR3 is cut off 3 residues early in the read; its end comes from the germline J gene. This sequence joins TRBV5-1 and TRBJ1-1; 8 nucleotides match TRBD1. The CDR3 has 15 amino acids. Germline V gene data show CDR1 as SGHRS and CDR2 as YFSETQ. Losses at the gene ends were 0 bases for V and 4 bases for J; bases not matched to a gene: 5. Partial CDR3 DNA: TGCGCCAGCAGCTTGGACTATACAGGGGGCACTGAA. As protein: CASSLDYTGGTE. The whole CDR3 sequence is CASSLDYTGGTEAFF.

The sequenced part of the CDR3 DNA is TGCAGTGCTGGGGACAGGGTGGGCACAGATACG. Its translation is CSAGDRVGTDT. The CDR3 in its entirety is CSAGDRVGTDTQYF. The chain is built from TRBV20-1 and TRBJ2-3; the match to TRBD1 covers 9 bases. The read finishes 3 residues shy of the CDR3 end, and the germline J gene is used to complete it. The ends lost 5 bases at V and 1 base at J; junction bases unmatched: 4. The germline gives CDR1 DFQATT, CDR2 SNEGSKA (reference sequence). The CDR3 loop spans 14 amino acids.

Regarding this clone: Read sequence stops 3 residues before the CDR3 end, and the germline J gene provides the missing end. The chain employs TRBV30 and TRBJ1-5; 7 bases agree with TRBD1. This CDR3 contains 15 residues. Germline-derived CDR1 and CDR2 are GTSNPN and SVGIG (reference sequence). With V trimmed by 4 bases and J by 2 bases, 8 bases remained unmatched. The part of the CDR3 DNA that was read is TGTGCCTGGAAGTCGTGGCAGGGGGGCAATCAGCCC. Translated, it gives CAWKSWQGGNQP. The full CDR3 is CAWKSWQGGNQPQHF.

On this clone itself: Coverage ceases 3 residues before the CDR3 finishes, and the germline J gene fills in the end. This rearrangement joins TRBV5-1 to TRBJ1-2; 8 positions agree with TRBD1. Looked up from germline, CDR1 is SGHRS and CDR2 is YFSETQ. V lost 3 bases, J lost 3 bases, and 10 bases stayed unmatched. This CDR3 is 16 amino acids long. The CDR3 here is CASSYGYGQGYYGYTF. The sequenced part of the CDR3 DNA is TGCGCCAGCAGCTACGGGTACGGACAGGGCTACTATGGC. The complete variable domain, with remaining parts taken from reference TRBV5-1 and TRBJ1-2, reads KAGVTQTPRYLIKTRGQQVTLSCSPISGHRSVSWYQQTPGQGLQFLFEYFSETQRNKGNFPGRFSGRQFSNSRSEMNVSTLELGDSALYLCASSYGYGQGYYGYTFGSGTRLTVV.

Comments on this clone: From the germline J gene comes the end of the CDR3, since the read stops 3 residues before it. The chain combines TRBV7-2 with TRBJ2-7; TRBD1 agrees at 9 bases. Germline V CDR1 and CDR2: SGHTA, FQGNSA. After removal of 0 bases from V and 4 bases from J, the junction contained 7 bases not matched to a gene. CDR3 length: 16 residues. The CDR3 DNA, read in part, is TGTGCCAGCAGCTTAGCCGGGACAGGGATCGCGTACGAG. The encoded protein is CASSLAGTGIAYE. The full CDR3 reads CASSLAGTGIAYEQYF.

In regard to this clone: The read halts 3 residues ahead of the CDR3 end, with the missing end drawn from the germline J gene. The chain employs TRBV5-1 and TRBJ2-1, with a possible D match to TRBD1 (6 bases). Germline V gives CDR1 SGHRS, CDR2 YFSETQ. The CDR3 spans 15 residues. Trimming took 3 bases from V and 0 from J, leaving 10 bases between them. This chain's CDR3 is CASSSGAGSYNEQFF. The covered CDR3 bases are TGCGCCAGCAGCTCAGGGGCGGGCTCCTACAATGAG.

With regard to this clone: The read stops 3 residues short of the end of the CDR3; the missing end is completed from the germline J gene. The V and J genes are TRBV6-1 and TRBJ2-2; D perhaps matches TRBD2 (5 bases). The CDR3 has 15 residues. V lost 2 bases, J lost 1 base, and 8 bases lay in between. The germline CDR1 and CDR2 sequences are MNHNS and SASEGT. The sequenced part of the CDR3 DNA is TGTGCCAGCAGTGAACTAGCAGAGAACACCGGGGAG. Its protein is CASSELAENTGE. The CDR3 in its entirety is CASSELAENTGELFF.

A note on this clone: The observed sequence ends 3 residues before the CDR3 terminus, with the missing tail filled in from the germline J gene. The chain carries TRBV6-2 or TRBV6-3 and TRBJ2-1; no reliable D call. Germline V gene lookup returns CDR1 MNHEY and CDR2 SVGEGT. The CDR3 length is 13 residues. Trimming pared 4 bases from V and 7 bases from J, leaving 11 bases between. The CDR3 here is CASSSPLVNEQFF. CDR3 bases read: TGTGCCAGCAGTTCACCCCTAGTAAATGAG.

With regard to this clone: The read halts 3 residues ahead of the CDR3 end, with the missing end drawn from the germline J gene. The genes are TRBV19 and TRBJ2-1; no clear D. This CDR3 is 15 amino acids long. Trimming took 0 bases from V and 2 from J, leaving 8 bases between them. From germline, CDR1 is LNHDA and CDR2 SQIVND (reference sequence). The sequenced part of the CDR3 DNA is TGTGCCAGTAGTATAGAGCGGCAGACCTACAATGAG. Translated: CASSIERQTYNE. In full, the CDR3 is CASSIERQTYNEQFF.

Of note for this clone: The CDR3 end is not reached by the read, which stops 3 residues before it; the germline J gene fills it in. The chain employs TRBV5-1 and TRBJ1-4, with TRBD1 matching 8 bases. With V trimmed by 4 bases and J by 7 bases, 9 bases remained unmatched. Per germline, CDR1 SGHRS and CDR2 YFSETQ. The CDR3 has 15 amino acids. Incomplete CDR3 DNA: TGCGCCAGCAGCACGACAGGGGTAAAGGGTGAAAAA. Translation: CASSTTGVKGEK. The CDR3 reads in full as CASSTTGVKGEKLFF.

As for this clone: With the read ending 3 residues before the CDR3 end, the germline J gene is used to fill in that end. The chain joins TRBV19 to TRBJ2-2; 8 bases map to TRBD1. V shed 5 bases and J 5 bases; nucleotides not matched to a gene: 7. This CDR3 comprises 15 residues. Germline V CDR1 and CDR2: LNHDA, SQIVND (reference sequence). The sequenced CDR3 bases are TGTGCCAGTAGTCCACCGACAGGGGTAACCGGGGAG. This translates into CASSPPTGVTGE. The whole CDR3 protein is CASSPPTGVTGELFF.

Worth noting for this clone: Sequencing ends 3 residues short of the CDR3 end; the germline J gene provides the rest. This chain joins TRBV2 and TRBJ1-5; 9 bases map to TRBD1. The J segment lost 4 bases and the V segment lost 8 bases, leaving 3 bases of the junction unmatched. Germline V CDR1 and CDR2: SNHLY, FYNNEI. The length of the CDR3 is 13 residues. CDR3 DNA (partial): TGTGCCAGCGGCGGGACAGGGAATCAGCCC. It encodes CASGGTGNQP. The complete CDR3 protein is CASGGTGNQPQHF.

With regard to this clone: The CDR3 end is not reached by the read, which stops 3 residues before it; the germline J gene fills it in. V and J are TRBV19 and TRBJ1-2; 9 bases are shared with TRBD1. V shed 5 bases and J 6 bases; nucleotides not matched to a gene: 10. The CDR3 has 15 amino acids. CDR1 is LNHDA, CDR2 SQIVND, per germline (reference sequence). CDR3: CASSAAQGAHHGYTF. The sequenced CDR3 bases are TGTGCCAGTAGTGCAGCACAGGGGGCGCATCATGGC.